The rows below give T cell receptor beta chains drawn from one sample of a study of monozygotic twins with inflammatory bowel disease. TCRdb reprocessed the 5' RACE reads and keeps a single row for each CDR3 protein, giving no DNA. The sample has around 100,000 distinct CDR3 sequences, and its top ten clones hold approximately 1.8%. The sample taken for sequencing was blood. All receptors come from a human donor with ulcerative colitis or Crohn's disease, or a healthy co-twin of an affected twin (not recorded which). Each CDR3 is given with its conserved first and last residue.

v_gene	j_gene	CDR3aa
TRBV20-1	TRBJ2-4	CSASLSGMLAKNIQYF
TRBV3-1	TRBJ2-1	CASSPPLKGVYNEQFF
TRBV5-1	TRBJ1-2	CASSGTGQGKNYGYTF
TRBV12-3/TRBV12-4	TRBJ2-3	CASSLAGTGLHRF
TRBV11-2	TRBJ2-3	CASSLDSASATILTQYF
TRBV20-1	TRBJ2-3	CSARYRGPTDTQYF
TRBV12-3/TRBV12-4	TRBJ2-2	CASSPTQVGHGELFF
TRBV7-2	TRBJ2-5	CASSLSTKTQYF
TRBV7-2	TRBJ2-7	CASSSRIGTGLIHEQYF
TRBV4-3	TRBJ2-5	CASSQDYLAGETQYF
TRBV30	TRBJ2-4	CAWSVLAGRVAKNIQYF
TRBV4-2	TRBJ2-1	CASIRGLAGGPSSYNEQFF
TRBV5-1	TRBJ2-2	CASSHGQGLAGELFF
TRBV6-6	TRBJ2-7	CASRSGGQSYEQYF
TRBV9	TRBJ2-3	CASSAGLAGSADTQYF
TRBV7-2	TRBJ2-3	CASSPWTSGKGTDTQYF